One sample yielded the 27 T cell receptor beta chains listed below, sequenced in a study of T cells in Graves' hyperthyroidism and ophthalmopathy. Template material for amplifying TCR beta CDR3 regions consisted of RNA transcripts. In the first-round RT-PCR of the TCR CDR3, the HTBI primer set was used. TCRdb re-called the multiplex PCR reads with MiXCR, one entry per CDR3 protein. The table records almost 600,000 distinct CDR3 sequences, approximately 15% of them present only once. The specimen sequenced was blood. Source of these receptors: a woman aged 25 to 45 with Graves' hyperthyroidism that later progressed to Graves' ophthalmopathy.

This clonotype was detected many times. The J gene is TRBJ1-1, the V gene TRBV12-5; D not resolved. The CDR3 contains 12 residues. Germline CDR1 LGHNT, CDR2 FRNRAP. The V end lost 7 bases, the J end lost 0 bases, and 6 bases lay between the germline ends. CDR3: CASARMNTEAFF. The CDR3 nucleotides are TGTGCTAGTGCCCGTATGAACACTGAAGCTTTCTTT.

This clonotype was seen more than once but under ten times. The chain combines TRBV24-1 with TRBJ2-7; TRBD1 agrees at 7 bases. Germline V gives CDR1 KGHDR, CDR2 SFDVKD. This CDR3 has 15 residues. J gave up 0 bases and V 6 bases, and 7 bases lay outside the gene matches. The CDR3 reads CATSRTGDSSYEQYF. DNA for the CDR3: TGTGCCACCAGTAGGACAGGCGATAGCTCCTACGAGCAGTACTTC.

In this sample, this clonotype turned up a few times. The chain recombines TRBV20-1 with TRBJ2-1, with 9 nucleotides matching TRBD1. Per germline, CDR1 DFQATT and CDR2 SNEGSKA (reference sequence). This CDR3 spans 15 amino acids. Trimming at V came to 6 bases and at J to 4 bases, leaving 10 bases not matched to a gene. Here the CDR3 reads CSAHGTGGSYNEQFF. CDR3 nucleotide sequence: TGCAGTGCCCACGGCACAGGGGGCTCATACAATGAGCAGTTCTTC.

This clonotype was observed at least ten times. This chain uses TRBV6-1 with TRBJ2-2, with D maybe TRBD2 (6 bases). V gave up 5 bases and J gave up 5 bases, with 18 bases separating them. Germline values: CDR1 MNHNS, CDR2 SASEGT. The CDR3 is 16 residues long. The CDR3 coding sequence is TGTGCCAGCAGTTCCCCTGAGGAGGGGCGGACCGGGGAGCTGTTTTTT. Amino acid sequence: CASSSPEEGRTGELFF.

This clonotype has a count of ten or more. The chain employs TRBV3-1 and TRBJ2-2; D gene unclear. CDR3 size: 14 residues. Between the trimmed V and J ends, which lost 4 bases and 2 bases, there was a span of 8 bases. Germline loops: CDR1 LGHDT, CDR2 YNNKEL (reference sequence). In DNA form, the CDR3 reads TGTGCCAGCAGCCCACTACTCAACACCGGGGAGCTGTTTTTT. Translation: CASSPLLNTGELFF.

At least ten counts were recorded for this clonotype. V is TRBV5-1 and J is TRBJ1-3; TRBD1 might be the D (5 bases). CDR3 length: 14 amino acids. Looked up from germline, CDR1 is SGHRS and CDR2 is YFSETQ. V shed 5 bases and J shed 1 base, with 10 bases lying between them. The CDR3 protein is CASRDTGSGNTIYF. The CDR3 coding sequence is TGCGCCAGCAGGGATACAGGATCTGGAAACACCATATATTTT.

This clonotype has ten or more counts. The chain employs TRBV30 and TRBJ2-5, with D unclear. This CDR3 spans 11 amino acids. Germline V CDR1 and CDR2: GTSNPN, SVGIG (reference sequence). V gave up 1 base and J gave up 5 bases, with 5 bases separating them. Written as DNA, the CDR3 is TGTGCCTGGAGTGGTCCGGAGACCCAGTACTTC. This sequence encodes CAWSGPETQYF.

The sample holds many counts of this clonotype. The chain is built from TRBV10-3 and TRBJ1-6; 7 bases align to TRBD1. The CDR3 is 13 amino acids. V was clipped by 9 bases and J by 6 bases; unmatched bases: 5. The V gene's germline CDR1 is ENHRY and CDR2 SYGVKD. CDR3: CAMSRDSNSPLHF. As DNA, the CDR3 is TGTGCCATGAGCCGGGACAGTAATTCACCCCTCCACTTT.

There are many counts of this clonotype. CDR3 coding DNA: TGTGCCAGCAGTTATATACTAAACACTGAAGCTTTCTTT. Its protein is CASSYILNTEAFF. This sequence joins TRBV6-2 or TRBV6-3 and TRBJ1-1; unclear D gene. The length of the CDR3 is 13 residues. Trimming took 3 bases from V and 2 from J, leaving 7 bases between them. CDR1 and CDR2 (germline): MNHEY, SVGEGT.

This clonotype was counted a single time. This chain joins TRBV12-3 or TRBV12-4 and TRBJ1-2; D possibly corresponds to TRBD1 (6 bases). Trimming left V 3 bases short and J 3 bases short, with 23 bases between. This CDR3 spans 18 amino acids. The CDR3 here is CASSFRGTGMETYYGYTF. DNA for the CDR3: TGTGCCAGCAGTTTCCGAGGAACAGGGATGGAAACATACTATGGCTACACCTTC.

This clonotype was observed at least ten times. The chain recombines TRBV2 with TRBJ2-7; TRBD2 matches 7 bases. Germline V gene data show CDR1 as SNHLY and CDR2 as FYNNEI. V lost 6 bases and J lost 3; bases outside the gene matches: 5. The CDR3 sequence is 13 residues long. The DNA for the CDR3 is TGTGCCAGCAGGTTGGAGCGGGACTACGAGCAGTACTTC. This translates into CASRLERDYEQYF.

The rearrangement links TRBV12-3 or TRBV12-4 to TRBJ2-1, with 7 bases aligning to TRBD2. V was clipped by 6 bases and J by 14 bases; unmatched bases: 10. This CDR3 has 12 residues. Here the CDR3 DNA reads TGTGCCAGCAGGGGGCGTGGGGGGGGGGAGTTCTTC. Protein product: CASRGRGGGEFF.

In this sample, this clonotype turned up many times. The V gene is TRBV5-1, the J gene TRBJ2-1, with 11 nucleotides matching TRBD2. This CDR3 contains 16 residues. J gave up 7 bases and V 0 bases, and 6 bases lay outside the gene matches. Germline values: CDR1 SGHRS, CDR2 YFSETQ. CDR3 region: CASSLDVSGGANEQFF. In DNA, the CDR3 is TGCGCCAGCAGCTTGGACGTTAGCGGGGGGGCGAATGAGCAGTTCTTC.

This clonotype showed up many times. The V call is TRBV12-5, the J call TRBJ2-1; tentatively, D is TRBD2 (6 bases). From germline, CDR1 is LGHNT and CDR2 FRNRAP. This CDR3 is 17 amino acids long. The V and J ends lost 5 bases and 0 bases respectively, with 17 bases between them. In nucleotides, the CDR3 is TGTGCTAGTGGTCCAGAGAGGGTACTAGCCTCCTACAATGAGCAGTTCTTC. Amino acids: CASGPERVLASYNEQFF.

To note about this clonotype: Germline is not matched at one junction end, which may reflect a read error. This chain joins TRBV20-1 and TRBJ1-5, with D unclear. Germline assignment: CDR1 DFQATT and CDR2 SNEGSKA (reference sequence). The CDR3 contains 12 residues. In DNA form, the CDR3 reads TGCAGTGGTAGATATAGCAATCAGCCCCAGCATTTT. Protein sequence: CSGRYSNQPQHF.

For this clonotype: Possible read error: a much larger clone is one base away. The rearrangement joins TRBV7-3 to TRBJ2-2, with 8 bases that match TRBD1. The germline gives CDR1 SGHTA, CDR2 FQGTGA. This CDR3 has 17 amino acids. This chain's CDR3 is CTSSLPIGTGGAGELFF. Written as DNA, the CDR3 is TGTACCAGCAGTCTCCCCATTGGGACAGGAGGGGCCGGGGAGCTGTTTTTT.

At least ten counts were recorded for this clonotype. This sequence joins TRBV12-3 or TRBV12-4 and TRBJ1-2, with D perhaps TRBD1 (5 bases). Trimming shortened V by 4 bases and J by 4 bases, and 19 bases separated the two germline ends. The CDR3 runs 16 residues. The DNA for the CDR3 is TGTGCCAGCAGTTCCACGCTTCGGCAGGGCGCCTATGGCTACACCTTC. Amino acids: CASSSTLRQGAYGYTF.

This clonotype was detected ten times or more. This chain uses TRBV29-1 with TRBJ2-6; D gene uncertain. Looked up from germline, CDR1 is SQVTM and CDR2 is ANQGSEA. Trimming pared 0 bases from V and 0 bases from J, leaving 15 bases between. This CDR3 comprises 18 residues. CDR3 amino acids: CSVEDLGLMSSGANVLTF. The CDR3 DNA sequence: TGCAGCGTTGAAGATCTGGGGTTGATGAGCTCTGGGGCCAACGTCCTGACTTTC.

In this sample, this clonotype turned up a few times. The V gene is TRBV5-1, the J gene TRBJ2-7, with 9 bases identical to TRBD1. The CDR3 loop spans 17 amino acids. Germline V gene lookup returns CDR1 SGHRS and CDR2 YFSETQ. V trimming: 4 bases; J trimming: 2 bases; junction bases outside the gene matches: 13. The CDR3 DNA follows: TGCGCCAGCAGCGGCGAAAACAGGGGGCTGGAGACCTACGAGCAGTACTTC. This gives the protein CASSGENRGLETYEQYF.

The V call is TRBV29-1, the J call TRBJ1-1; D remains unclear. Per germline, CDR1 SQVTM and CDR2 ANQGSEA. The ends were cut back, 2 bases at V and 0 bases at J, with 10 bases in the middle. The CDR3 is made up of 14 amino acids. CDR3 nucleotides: TGCAGCGTTGAACGATGGGCCCTGAACACTGAAGCTTTCTTT. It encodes CSVERWALNTEAFF.

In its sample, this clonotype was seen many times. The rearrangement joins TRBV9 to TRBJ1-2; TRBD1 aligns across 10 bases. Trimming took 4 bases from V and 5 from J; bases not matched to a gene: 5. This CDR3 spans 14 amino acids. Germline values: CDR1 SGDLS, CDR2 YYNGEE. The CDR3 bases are TGTGCCAGCAGCACCGGACAGGGGGAATATGGCTACACCTTC. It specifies CASSTGQGEYGYTF.

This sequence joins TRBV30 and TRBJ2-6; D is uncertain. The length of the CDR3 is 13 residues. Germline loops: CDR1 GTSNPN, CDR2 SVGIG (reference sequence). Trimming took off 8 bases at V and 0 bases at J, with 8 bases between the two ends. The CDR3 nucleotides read TGTGCCCAAGCGAACTCTGGGGCCAACGTCCTGACTTTC. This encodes CAQANSGANVLTF.

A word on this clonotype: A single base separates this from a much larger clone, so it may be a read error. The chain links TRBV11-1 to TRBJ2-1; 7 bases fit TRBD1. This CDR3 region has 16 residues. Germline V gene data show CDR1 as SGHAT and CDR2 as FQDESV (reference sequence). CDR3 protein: CTSSYHDRVIYNEQFF. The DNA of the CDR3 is TGTACCAGCAGCTACCATGACAGGGTTATCTACAATGAGCAGTTCTTC.

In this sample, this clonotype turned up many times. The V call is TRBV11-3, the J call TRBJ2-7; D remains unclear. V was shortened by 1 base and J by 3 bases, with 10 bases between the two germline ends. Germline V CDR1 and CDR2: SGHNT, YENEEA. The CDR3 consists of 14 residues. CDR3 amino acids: CASSLVIAGYEQYF. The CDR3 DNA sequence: TGTGCCAGCAGCTTAGTAATCGCAGGCTACGAGCAGTACTTC.

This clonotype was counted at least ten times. The CDR3 nucleotides are TGTGCCAGCAGCCACTTAACCGGGCGGGAGAGGATATATTCCTCCTACAATGAGCAGTTCTTC. Translation: CASSHLTGRERIYSSYNEQFF. V is TRBV14 and J is TRBJ2-1; TRBD2 aligns across 7 bases. Germline CDR1 reads SGHDN; CDR2 reads FVKESK. The CDR3 runs to 21 residues. V was clipped by 3 bases and J by 0 bases; unmatched bases: 20.

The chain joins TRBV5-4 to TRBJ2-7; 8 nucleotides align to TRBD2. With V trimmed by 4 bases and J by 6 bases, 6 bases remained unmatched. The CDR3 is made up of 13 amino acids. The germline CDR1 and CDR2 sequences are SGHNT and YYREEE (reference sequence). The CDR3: CASSPGLGREQYF. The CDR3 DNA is TGTGCCAGCAGCCCGGGACTAGGCCGCGAGCAGTACTTC.

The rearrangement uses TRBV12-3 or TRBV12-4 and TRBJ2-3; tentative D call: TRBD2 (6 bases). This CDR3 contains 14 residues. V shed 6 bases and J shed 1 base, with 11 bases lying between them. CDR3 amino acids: CASRPPSGTDTQYF. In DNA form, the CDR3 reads TGTGCCAGCAGGCCCCCTAGCGGCACAGATACGCAGTATTTT.